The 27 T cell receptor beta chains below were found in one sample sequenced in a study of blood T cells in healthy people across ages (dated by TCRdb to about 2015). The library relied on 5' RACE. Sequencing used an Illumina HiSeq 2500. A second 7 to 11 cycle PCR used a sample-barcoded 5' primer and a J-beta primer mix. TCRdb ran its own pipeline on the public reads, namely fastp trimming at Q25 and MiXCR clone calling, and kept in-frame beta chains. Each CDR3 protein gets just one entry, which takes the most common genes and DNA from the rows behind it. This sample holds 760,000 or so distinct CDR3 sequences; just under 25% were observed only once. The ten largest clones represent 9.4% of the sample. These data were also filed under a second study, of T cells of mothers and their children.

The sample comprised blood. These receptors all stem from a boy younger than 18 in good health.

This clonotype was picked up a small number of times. The CDR3 loop is CASSLAGSGSLAGRYNEQFF. The CDR3 coding sequence is TGCGCCAGCAGCTTAGCCGGCAGCGGGTCGTTAGCGGGAAGATACAATGAGCAGTTCTTC. The rearrangement links TRBV5-1 to TRBJ2-1; TRBD2 aligns across 8 bases. The ends lost 2 bases at V and 4 bases at J; junction bases unmatched: 20. The germline V gene has CDR1 SGHRS and CDR2 YFSETQ. The CDR3 runs to 20 residues.

CDR3 protein: CSVGQRGSSYNEQFF. Here the CDR3 DNA reads TGCAGCGTTGGACAGCGGGGGAGCTCCTACAATGAGCAGTTCTTC. The J gene is TRBJ2-1, the V gene TRBV29-1; 8 bases agree with TRBD2. CDR1 SQVTM and CDR2 ANQGSEA come from the germline V gene. The CDR3 is 15 residues long. Unmatched junction bases numbered 5, after V lost 4 bases and J lost 0 bases.

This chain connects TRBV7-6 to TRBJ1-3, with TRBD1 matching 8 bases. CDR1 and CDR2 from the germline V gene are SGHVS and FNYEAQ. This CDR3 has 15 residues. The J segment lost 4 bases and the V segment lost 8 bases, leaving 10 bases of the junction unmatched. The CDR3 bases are TGTGCCAGCGGCCCTACGACAGGGGACGGAAACACCATATATTTT. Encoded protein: CASGPTTGDGNTIYF. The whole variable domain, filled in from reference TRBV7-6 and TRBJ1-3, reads GAGVSQSPRYKVTKRGQDVALRCDPISGHVSLYWYRQALGQGPEFLTYFNYEAQQDKSGLPNDRFSAERPEGSISTLTIQRTEQRDSAMYRCASGPTTGDGNTIYFGEGSWLTVV.

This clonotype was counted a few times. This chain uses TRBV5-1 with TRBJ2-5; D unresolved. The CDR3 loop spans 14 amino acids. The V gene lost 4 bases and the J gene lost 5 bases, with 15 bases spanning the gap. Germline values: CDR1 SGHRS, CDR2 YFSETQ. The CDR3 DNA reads TGCGCCAGCAGCCTGGGATTTGATTTCGAGACCCAGTACTTC. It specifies CASSLGFDFETQYF.

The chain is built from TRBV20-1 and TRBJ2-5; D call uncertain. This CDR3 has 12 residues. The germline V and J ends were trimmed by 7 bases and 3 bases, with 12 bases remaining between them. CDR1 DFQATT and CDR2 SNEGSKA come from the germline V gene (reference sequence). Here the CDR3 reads CSVSLREETQYF. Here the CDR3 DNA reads TGCAGTGTTTCCTTGCGAGAAGAGACCCAGTACTTC.

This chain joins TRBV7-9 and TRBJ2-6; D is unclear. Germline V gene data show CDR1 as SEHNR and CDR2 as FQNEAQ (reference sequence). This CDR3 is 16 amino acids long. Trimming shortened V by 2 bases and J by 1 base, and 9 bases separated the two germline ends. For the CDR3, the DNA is TGTGCCAGCAGCTTATGGCCCCAGTCTGGGGCCAACGTCCTGACTTTC. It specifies CASSLWPQSGANVLTF. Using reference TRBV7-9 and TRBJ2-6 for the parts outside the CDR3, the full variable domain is DTGVSQNPRHKITKRGQNVTFRCDPISEHNRLYWYRQTLGQGPEFLTYFQNEAQLEKSRLLSDRFSAERPKGSFSTLEIQRTEQGDSAMYLCASSLWPQSGANVLTFGAGSRLTVL.

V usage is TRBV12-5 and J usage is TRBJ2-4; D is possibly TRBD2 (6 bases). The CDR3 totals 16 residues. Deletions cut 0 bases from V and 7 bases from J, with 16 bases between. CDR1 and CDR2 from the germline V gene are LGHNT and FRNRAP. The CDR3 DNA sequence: TGTGCTAGTGGTTTGGTACCCTCTAGCGAATGGAACATTCAGTACTTC. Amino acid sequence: CASGLVPSSEWNIQYF.

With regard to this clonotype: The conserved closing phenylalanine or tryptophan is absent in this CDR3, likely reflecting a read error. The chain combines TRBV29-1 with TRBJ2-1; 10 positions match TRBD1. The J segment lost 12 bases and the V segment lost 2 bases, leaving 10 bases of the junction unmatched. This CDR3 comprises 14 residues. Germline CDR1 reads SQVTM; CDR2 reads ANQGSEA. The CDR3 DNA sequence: TGCAGCGTTGAAAGGACAGGGGGTTCAGGGGGGCAGTTCCTC. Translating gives CSVERTGGSGGQFL.

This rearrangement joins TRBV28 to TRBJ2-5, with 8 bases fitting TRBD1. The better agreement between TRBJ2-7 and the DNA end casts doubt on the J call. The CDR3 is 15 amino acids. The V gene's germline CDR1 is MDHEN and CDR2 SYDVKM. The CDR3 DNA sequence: TGTGCCAGCAGGTCCGAAGGGACAGGATTCTACGAGCAGTACTTC. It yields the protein CASRSEGTGFYEQYF.

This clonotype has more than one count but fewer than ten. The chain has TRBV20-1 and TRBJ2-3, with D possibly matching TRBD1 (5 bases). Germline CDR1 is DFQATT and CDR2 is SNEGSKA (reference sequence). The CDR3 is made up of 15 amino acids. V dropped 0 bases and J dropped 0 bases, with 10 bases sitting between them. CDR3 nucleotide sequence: TGCAGTGCTAGAGATTACAGGATTAGCACAGATACGCAGTATTTT. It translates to CSARDYRISTDTQYF.

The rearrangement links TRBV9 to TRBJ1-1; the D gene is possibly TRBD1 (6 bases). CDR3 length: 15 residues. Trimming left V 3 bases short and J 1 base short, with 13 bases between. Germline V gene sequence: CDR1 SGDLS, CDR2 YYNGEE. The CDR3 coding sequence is TGTGCCAGCAGCGAGGGGGGGGGTTCGAACACTGAAGCTTTCTTT. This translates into CASSEGGGSNTEAFF.

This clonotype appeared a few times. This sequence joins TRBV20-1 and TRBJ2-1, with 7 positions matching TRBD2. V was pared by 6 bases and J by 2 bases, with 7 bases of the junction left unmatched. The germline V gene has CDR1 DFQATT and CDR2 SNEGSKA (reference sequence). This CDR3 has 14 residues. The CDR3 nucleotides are TGCAGTGCCCCCGGGACTACAACCTACAATGAGCAGTTCTTC. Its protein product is CSAPGTTTYNEQFF.

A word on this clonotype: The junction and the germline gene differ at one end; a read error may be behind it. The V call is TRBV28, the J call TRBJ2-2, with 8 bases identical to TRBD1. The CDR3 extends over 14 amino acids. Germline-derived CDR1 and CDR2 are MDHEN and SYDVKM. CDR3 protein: CANSDRGLPGELFF. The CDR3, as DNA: TGTGCCAACAGTGACAGGGGTCTGCCTGGGGAGCTGTTTTTT.

Here the CDR3 reads CASSPAGQKNSPLHF. The DNA for the CDR3 is TGTGCCAGCAGCCCCGCGGGACAGAAGAATTCACCCCTCCACTTT. The gene calls are TRBV6-2 or TRBV6-3 and TRBJ1-6, with 7 positions matching TRBD1. J gave up 7 bases and V 6 bases, and 9 bases lay outside the gene matches. The CDR3 loop spans 15 amino acids. Germline values: CDR1 MNHEY, CDR2 SVGEGT.

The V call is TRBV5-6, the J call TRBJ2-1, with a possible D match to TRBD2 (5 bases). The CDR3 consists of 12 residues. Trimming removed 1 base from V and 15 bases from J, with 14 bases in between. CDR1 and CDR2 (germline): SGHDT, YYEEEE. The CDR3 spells CASSLQTGWWFF. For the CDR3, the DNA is TGTGCCAGCAGCTTGCAGACGGGATGGTGGTTCTTC.

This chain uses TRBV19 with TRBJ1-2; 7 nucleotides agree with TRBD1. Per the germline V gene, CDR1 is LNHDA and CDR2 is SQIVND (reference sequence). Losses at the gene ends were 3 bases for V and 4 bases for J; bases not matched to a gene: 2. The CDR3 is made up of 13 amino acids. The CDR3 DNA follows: TGTGCCAGTAGTATGGGACAGTCCTATGGCTACACCTTC. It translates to CASSMGQSYGYTF.

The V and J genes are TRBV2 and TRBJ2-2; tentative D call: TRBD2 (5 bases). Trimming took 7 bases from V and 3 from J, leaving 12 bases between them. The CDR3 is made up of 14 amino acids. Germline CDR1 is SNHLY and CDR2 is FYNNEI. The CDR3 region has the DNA TGTGCCAGCAAAACCGGGGTAGACACCGGGGAGCTGTTTTTT. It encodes CASKTGVDTGELFF.

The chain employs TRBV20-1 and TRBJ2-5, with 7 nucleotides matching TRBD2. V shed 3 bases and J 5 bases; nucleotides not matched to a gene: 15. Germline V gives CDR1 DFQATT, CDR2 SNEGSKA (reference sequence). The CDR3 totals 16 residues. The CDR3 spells CSASPSSGVGTETQYF. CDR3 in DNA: TGCAGTGCTAGCCCCTCAAGCGGGGTCGGTACGGAGACCCAGTACTTC.

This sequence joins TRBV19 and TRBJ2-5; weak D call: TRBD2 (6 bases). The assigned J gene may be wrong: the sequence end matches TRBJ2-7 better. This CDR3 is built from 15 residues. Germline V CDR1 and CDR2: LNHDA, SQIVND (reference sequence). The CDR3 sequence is CASSIYGDFSYEQYF. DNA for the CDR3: TGTGCCAGTAGTATTTACGGGGACTTCTCCTACGAGCAGTACTTC.

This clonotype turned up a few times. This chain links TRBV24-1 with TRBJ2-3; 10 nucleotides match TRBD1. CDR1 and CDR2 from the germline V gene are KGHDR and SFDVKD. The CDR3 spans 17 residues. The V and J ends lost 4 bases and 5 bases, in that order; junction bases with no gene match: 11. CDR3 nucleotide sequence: TGTGCCACCAGTGACCAAGACAGGGGGCGTCGGAGAGATACGCAGTATTTT. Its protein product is CATSDQDRGRRRDTQYF.

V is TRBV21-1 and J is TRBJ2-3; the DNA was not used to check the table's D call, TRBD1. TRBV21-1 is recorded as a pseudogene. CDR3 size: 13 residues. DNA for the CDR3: TGTGCCAGGTCGACAGGGGATGGAGATACGCAGTATTTT. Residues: CARSTGDGDTQYF.

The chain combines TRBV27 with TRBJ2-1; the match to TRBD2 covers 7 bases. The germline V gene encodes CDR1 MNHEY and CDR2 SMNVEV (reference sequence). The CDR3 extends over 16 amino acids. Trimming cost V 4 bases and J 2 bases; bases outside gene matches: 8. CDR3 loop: CASSYRGSGAYNEQFF. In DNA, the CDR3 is TGTGCCAGCAGTTATCGAGGGAGCGGGGCCTACAATGAGCAGTTCTTC.

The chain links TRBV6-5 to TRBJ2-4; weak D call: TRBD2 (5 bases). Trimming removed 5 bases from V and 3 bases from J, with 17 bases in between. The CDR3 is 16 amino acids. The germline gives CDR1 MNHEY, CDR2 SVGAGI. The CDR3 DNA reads TGTGCCAGCAGTCCCCAGTATCGCAGCGGCAAAAACATTCAGTACTTC. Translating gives CASSPQYRSGKNIQYF.

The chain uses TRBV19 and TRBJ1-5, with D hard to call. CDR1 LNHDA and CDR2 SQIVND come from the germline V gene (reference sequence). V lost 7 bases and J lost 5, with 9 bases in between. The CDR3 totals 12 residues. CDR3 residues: CASKNSDQPQHF. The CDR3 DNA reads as TGTGCCAGTAAAAACAGCGATCAGCCCCAGCATTTT.

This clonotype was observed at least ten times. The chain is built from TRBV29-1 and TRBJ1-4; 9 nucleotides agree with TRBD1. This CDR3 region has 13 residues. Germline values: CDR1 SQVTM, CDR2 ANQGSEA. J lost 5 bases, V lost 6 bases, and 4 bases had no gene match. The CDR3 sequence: CSVGGTGNEKLFF. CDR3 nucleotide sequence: TGCAGCGTAGGGGGGACAGGGAATGAAAAACTGTTTTTT.

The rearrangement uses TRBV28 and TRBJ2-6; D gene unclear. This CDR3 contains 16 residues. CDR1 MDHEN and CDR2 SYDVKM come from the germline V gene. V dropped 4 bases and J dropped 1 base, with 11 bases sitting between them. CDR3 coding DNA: TGTGCCAGCAGTTCATATCGGGTGTCTGGGGCCAACGTCCTGACTTTC. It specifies CASSSYRVSGANVLTF.

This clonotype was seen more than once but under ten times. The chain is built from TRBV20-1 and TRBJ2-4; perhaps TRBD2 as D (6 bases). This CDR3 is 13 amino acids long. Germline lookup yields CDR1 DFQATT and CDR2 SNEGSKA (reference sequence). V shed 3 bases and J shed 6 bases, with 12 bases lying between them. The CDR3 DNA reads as TGCAGTGCTAGTCAGGTGGGGGGAAACATTCAGTACTTC. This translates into CSASQVGGNIQYF.